Shown below are 2 T cell receptor beta chains from a single sample sequenced in a study of tumor and adjacent non-tumor tissue in lung cancer. A modified ARM-PCR protocol with three rounds of nested PCR amplified TCRbeta. TCRdb reanalysed the multiplex PCR reads using MiXCR and keeps one entry per CDR3 protein. Of 130,000 or so distinct CDR3 sequences in the sample, over 65% were seen once. The template was RNA from unsorted bulk tissue. The sample comprised lung tumor tissue. The receptor set was obtained from a man younger than 40 with non-small cell lung cancer.

A note on this clonotype: Because the CDR3 is missing its conserved closing phenylalanine or tryptophan, this is likely a read error. The rearrangement uses TRBV20-1 and TRBJ2-2; D is possibly TRBD2 (6 bases). V lost 0 bases and J 2 bases, leaving 13 bases between the germline ends. This CDR3 is built from 16 residues. From germline, CDR1 is DFQATT and CDR2 SNEGSKA (reference sequence). CDR3 protein: CSARDERRGNTGELFS. The DNA for the CDR3 is TGCAGTGCTAGAGATGAAAGGCGGGGTAACACCGGGGAGCTGTTTTCT.

In regard to this clonotype: The final CDR3 position lacks the conserved phenylalanine or tryptophan, pointing to a likely read error. The V and J genes are TRBV11-2 and TRBJ1-1; maybe TRBD1 (5 bases). The CDR3 totals 15 residues. The V and J ends lost 5 bases and 1 base respectively, with 14 bases between them. Per the germline V gene, CDR1 is SGHAT and CDR2 is FQNNGV. CDR3 DNA sequence: TGTGCCAGCAGCACCCGAACAGGCCGGAACACTGAAGCTTTCGTT. This translates into CASSTRTGRNTEAFV.